Listed below are T cell receptor beta chains from one sample, sequenced in a study of CD8 T cells in ankylosing spondylitis. TCRdb ran MiXCR on the 5' RACE reads and lists one entry per CDR3 protein. The sample carries 300,000 to 400,000 distinct CDR3 sequences, 11% recorded once. Sequenced material: blood, either unsorted or a sorted T cell fraction (not recorded which). The source is a female donor with ankylosing spondylitis or in good health (not recorded which). The CDR3 runs from the conserved cysteine through the conserved F or W. Fields, in order: D gene, J gene, clone size, V gene, CDR3 protein, CDR3 DNA. D genes are given only for firm matches. A row's size may be missing; if present it is once, few, many or a size class.

d_call: NA; j_call: TRBJ2-7; clone_size: few; v_call: TRBV2; cdr3_aa: CASSEGQTFSYEQYF; cdr3_nt: TGTGCCAGCAGTGAAGGGCAGACATTCTCCTACGAGCAGTACTTC
d_call: NA; j_call: TRBJ1-6; clone_size: many; v_call: TRBV5-5; cdr3_aa: CASSRTVTKDSPLHF; cdr3_nt: TGTGCCAGCAGCCGAACCGTGACGAAGGATTCACCCCTCCACTTT
d_call: TRBD2; j_call: TRBJ2-3; clone_size: many; v_call: TRBV11-2; cdr3_aa: CASSVGLAGANTDTQYF; cdr3_nt: TGTGCCAGCAGCGTGGGACTAGCGGGAGCTAACACAGATACGCAGTATTTT
d_call: NA; j_call: TRBJ1-1; clone_size: many; v_call: TRBV5-1; cdr3_aa: CASSWELENTEAFF; cdr3_nt: TGCGCCAGCAGTTGGGAGTTAGAGAACACTGAAGCTTTCTTT
d_call: TRBD1; j_call: TRBJ2-5; clone_size: few; v_call: TRBV5-6; cdr3_aa: CASSLDRGRPLQETQYF; cdr3_nt: TGTGCCAGCAGCTTGGACAGGGGGCGCCCCCTCCAAGAGACCCAGTACTTC
d_call: NA; j_call: TRBJ2-7; clone_size: many; v_call: TRBV5-1; cdr3_aa: CASSVAATYEQYF; cdr3_nt: TGCGCCAGCAGCGTGGCGGCAACTTACGAGCAGTACTTC
d_call: TRBD1; j_call: TRBJ1-1; clone_size: many; v_call: TRBV28; cdr3_aa: CASHAGAGGSEAFF; cdr3_nt: TGTGCCAGCCACGCGGGGGCAGGGGGTAGTGAAGCTTTCTTT
d_call: NA; j_call: TRBJ2-1; clone_size: many; v_call: TRBV20-1; cdr3_aa: CSASPPQGKPYNEQFF; cdr3_nt: TGCAGTGCTAGCCCTCCGCAGGGGAAGCCCTACAATGAGCAGTTCTTC
d_call: TRBD2; j_call: TRBJ2-1; clone_size: many; v_call: TRBV20-1; cdr3_aa: CSANGLAGGPYNEQFF; cdr3_nt: TGCAGTGCTAACGGACTAGCGGGGGGCCCCTACAATGAGCAGTTCTTC
d_call: NA; j_call: TRBJ2-1; clone_size: few; v_call: TRBV20-1; cdr3_aa: CSARDNRVKQFF; cdr3_nt: TGCAGTGCTAGAGATAATAGAGTCAAGCAGTTCTTC
d_call: TRBD2; j_call: TRBJ2-3; clone_size: many; v_call: TRBV12-3/TRBV12-4; cdr3_aa: CASSPRLAGGTDTQYF; cdr3_nt: TGTGCCAGCAGTCCGAGACTAGCGGGAGGTACAGATACGCAGTATTTT
d_call: NA; j_call: TRBJ1-1; clone_size: many; v_call: TRBV12-3/TRBV12-4; cdr3_aa: CASSFKRNTEAFF; cdr3_nt: TGTGCCAGCAGTTTCAAGAGGAACACTGAAGCTTTCTTT
d_call: NA; j_call: TRBJ2-2; clone_size: many; v_call: TRBV24-1; cdr3_aa: CATRQNGELFF; cdr3_nt: TGTGCCACCAGGCAGAACGGGGAGCTGTTTTTT
d_call: TRBD1; j_call: TRBJ1-2; clone_size: many; v_call: TRBV7-2; cdr3_aa: CASSIRQGASNGYTF; cdr3_nt: TGTGCCAGCAGCATCCGACAGGGGGCGTCTAATGGCTACACCTTC
d_call: NA; j_call: TRBJ2-3; clone_size: many; v_call: TRBV5-5; cdr3_aa: CASSLDRPTDTQYF; cdr3_nt: TGTGCCAGCAGCTTGGACAGACCGACAGATACGCAGTATTTT
d_call: TRBD2; j_call: TRBJ2-7; clone_size: few; v_call: TRBV7-9; cdr3_aa: CASSQAGRWEQYF; cdr3_nt: TGTGCCAGCAGTCAAGCGGGGCGATGGGAGCAGTACTTC
d_call: NA; j_call: TRBJ2-5; clone_size: many; v_call: TRBV20-1; cdr3_aa: CSAAGQLGTPQETQYF; cdr3_nt: TGCAGTGCCGCGGGACAGCTCGGGACTCCCCAAGAGACCCAGTACTTC
d_call: TRBD1; j_call: TRBJ2-2; clone_size: NA; v_call: TRBV20-1; cdr3_aa: CSATPGQGAHTGELFF; cdr3_nt: TGCAGTGCCACCCCCGGACAGGGGGCGCATACCGGGGAGCTGTTTTTT
d_call: NA; j_call: TRBJ1-2; clone_size: NA; v_call: TRBV24-1; cdr3_aa: CATSDPHLGRDGYTF; cdr3_nt: TGTGCCACCAGTGACCCCCACCTGGGGAGAGATGGCTACACCTTC
d_call: NA; j_call: TRBJ1-5; clone_size: few; v_call: TRBV7-6; cdr3_aa: CASSPDRGINQPQHF; cdr3_nt: TGTGCCAGCAGCCCCGACCGGGGGATCAATCAGCCCCAGCATTTT
d_call: NA; j_call: TRBJ2-1; clone_size: many; v_call: TRBV20-1; cdr3_aa: CSASPSSGEYNEQFF; cdr3_nt: TGCAGTGCTAGCCCCTCCAGCGGCGAGTACAATGAGCAGTTCTTC
d_call: TRBD1; j_call: TRBJ1-1; clone_size: many; v_call: TRBV5-6; cdr3_aa: CASSTPRGQDTEAFF; cdr3_nt: TGTGCCAGCAGCACACCAAGGGGGCAGGACACTGAAGCTTTCTTT
d_call: NA; j_call: TRBJ1-2; clone_size: many; v_call: TRBV20-1; cdr3_aa: CSASHYGYTF; cdr3_nt: TGCAGTGCTAGTCATTATGGCTACACCTTC
d_call: TRBD2; j_call: TRBJ2-3; clone_size: many; v_call: TRBV29-1; cdr3_aa: CSSRGSGSFRDTQYF; cdr3_nt: TGCAGTTCGAGGGGAAGCGGGAGCTTTCGAGATACGCAGTATTTT
d_call: TRBD2; j_call: TRBJ2-1; clone_size: NA; v_call: TRBV6-2/TRBV6-3; cdr3_aa: CASSYPQKRDYNEQFF; cdr3_nt: TGTGCCAGCAGTTACCCCCAAAAGCGGGATTACAATGAGCAGTTCTTC
d_call: TRBD2; j_call: TRBJ2-7; clone_size: many; v_call: TRBV20-1; cdr3_aa: CSARGFPRGGSFIYEQYF; cdr3_nt: TGCAGTGCTAGAGGATTTCCCCGGGGGGGCTCTTTTATTTACGAGCAGTACTTC
d_call: NA; j_call: TRBJ2-5; clone_size: many; v_call: TRBV20-1; cdr3_aa: CSAREAGAALETQYF; cdr3_nt: TGCAGTGCTAGAGAGGCTGGGGCAGCTTTGGAGACCCAGTACTTC
d_call: NA; j_call: TRBJ1-2; clone_size: many; v_call: TRBV20-1; cdr3_aa: CSATSRVNGYTF; cdr3_nt: TGCAGTGCTACCTCCCGAGTGAATGGCTACACCTTC
d_call: NA; j_call: TRBJ2-1; clone_size: NA; v_call: TRBV7-7; cdr3_aa: CASSLEVVTYHEQFF; cdr3_nt: TGTGCCAGCAGCTTAGAGGTTGTGACTTACCATGAGCAGTTCTTC
d_call: NA; j_call: TRBJ2-1; clone_size: many; v_call: TRBV20-1; cdr3_aa: CSARDLGELNEQFF; cdr3_nt: TGCAGTGCTAGAGATCTGGGAGAGTTGAATGAGCAGTTCTTC
d_call: NA; j_call: TRBJ2-2; clone_size: NA; v_call: TRBV15; cdr3_aa: CATSRSLRQGTGELFF; cdr3_nt: TGTGCCACCAGCAGATCCCTTCGCCAGGGGACCGGGGAGCTGTTTTTT
d_call: NA; j_call: TRBJ1-1; clone_size: NA; v_call: TRBV18; cdr3_aa: CASSRAGESAEAFF; cdr3_nt: TGTGCCAGCTCCCGCGCGGGGGAAAGCGCTGAAGCTTTCTTT